A selection of T cell receptor beta chains follows, all from one sample in a study of cytomegalovirus exposure and HLA in healthy donors. Method: immunoSEQ multiplex PCR; TCRdb's copy keeps in-frame clones and lacks some. The table lists about 180,000 clones, approximately 80% of them singletons, with about 1.4% in the top ten. Sample: PBMCs. The receptor source for this set is a girl aged 5-17 years in good health and CMV-seropositive. Both conserved end residues are part of each CDR3. Fields, in order: CDR3 DNA, CDR3 protein, J gene, clone size, D gene, V gene. A D gene is named only where the DNA matches it firmly. Only some rows state a clone size, as once, few, many or a class for expanded clones.

cdr3_nt: TGTGCCAGCAGCTCTCTAGCGGGAGGGGTCACAGATACGCAGTATTTT
cdr3_aa: CASSSLAGGVTDTQYF
j_call: TRBJ2-3
clone_size: .
d_call: TRBD2
v_call: TRBV11-2

cdr3_nt: TGCGCCAGCAGCTTCTATGCAGGGGTTGGGGACACTGAAGCTTTCTTT
cdr3_aa: CASSFYAGVGDTEAFF
j_call: TRBJ1-1
clone_size: .
d_call: .
v_call: TRBV5-1

cdr3_nt: TGTGCCTGTCTGTTCGACAGGGGGCCTGAAGCTTTCTTT
cdr3_aa: CACLFDRGPEAFF
j_call: TRBJ1-1
clone_size: few
d_call: TRBD1
v_call: TRBV30

cdr3_nt: TGTGCCAGCGCCCGGTCCAATGAGCAGTTCTTC
cdr3_aa: CASARSNEQFF
j_call: TRBJ2-1
clone_size: .
d_call: .
v_call: TRBV7-2

cdr3_nt: TGTGCCAGCAGCTTAAAGGGTGGGACAGGGCTCGCTGAAGCTTTCTTT
cdr3_aa: CASSLKGGTGLAEAFF
j_call: TRBJ1-1
clone_size: few
d_call: TRBD1
v_call: TRBV7-9

cdr3_nt: TGCAGTGCTCGACAGGGCTACGAGCAGTACTTC
cdr3_aa: CSARQGYEQYF
j_call: TRBJ2-7
clone_size: .
d_call: TRBD1
v_call: TRBV20-1

cdr3_nt: TGTGCCAGCAGGGACACACATATCCACGAGCAGTACTTC
cdr3_aa: CASRDTHIHEQYF
j_call: TRBJ2-7
clone_size: .
d_call: .
v_call: TRBV6-6

cdr3_nt: TGTGCCTGGAGTAGAAAAACAGGGGTCTACGAGCAGTACTTC
cdr3_aa: CAWSRKTGVYEQYF
j_call: TRBJ2-7
clone_size: .
d_call: TRBD1
v_call: TRBV30

cdr3_nt: TGTGCCAGTAGTATGACTATCTCCTACGAGCAGTACTTC
cdr3_aa: CASSMTISYEQYF
j_call: TRBJ2-7
clone_size: .
d_call: .
v_call: TRBV19

cdr3_nt: TGTGCCAGCAGCTTCCTTCGGGACGAGCAGTACTTC
cdr3_aa: CASSFLRDEQYF
j_call: TRBJ2-7
clone_size: .
d_call: .
v_call: TRBV13

cdr3_nt: TGTGCCAGCAGTCGCCGACAGGAGCAGTTCTTC
cdr3_aa: CASSRRQEQFF
j_call: TRBJ2-1
clone_size: .
d_call: .
v_call: TRBV6-5

cdr3_nt: TGTGCCAGCAGTCCGGGAAACAATGAGCAGTTCTTC
cdr3_aa: CASSPGNNEQFF
j_call: TRBJ2-1
clone_size: .
d_call: .
v_call: TRBV6-6

cdr3_nt: TGTGCCAGCAGCGTAGGCGTTGACAGGGGGATCTACGAGCAGTACTTC
cdr3_aa: CASSVGVDRGIYEQYF
j_call: TRBJ2-7
clone_size: .
d_call: TRBD1
v_call: TRBV9

cdr3_nt: TGTGCCAGTAGTAGGTCGAGCCATAATGAAAAACTGTTTTTT
cdr3_aa: CASSRSSHNEKLFF
j_call: TRBJ1-4
clone_size: .
d_call: .
v_call: TRBV19

cdr3_nt: TGTGCCAGCAGTTACGGGCCGGGGGTTGAGCAGTTCTTC
cdr3_aa: CASSYGPGVEQFF
j_call: TRBJ2-1
clone_size: .
d_call: .
v_call: TRBV6-5

cdr3_nt: TGTGCCAGCAGTTTATCGGGACAGGGCCCCATTTTCCACACAGATACGCAGTATTTT
cdr3_aa: CASSLSGQGPIFHTDTQYF
j_call: TRBJ2-3
clone_size: .
d_call: TRBD1
v_call: TRBV27

cdr3_nt: TGTGCCAGCAGTGAAGGTTCAGCTGGAAACACCATATATTTT
cdr3_aa: CASSEGSAGNTIYF
j_call: TRBJ1-3
clone_size: once
d_call: .
v_call: TRBV2

cdr3_nt: TGTGCCAGCAGCGGACAGAAGACGGAAGCTTTCTTT
cdr3_aa: CASSGQKTEAFF
j_call: TRBJ1-1
clone_size: .
d_call: .
v_call: TRBV5-6

cdr3_nt: TGTGCCAGCAGCTTGCAACAGGGGTTCTACGAGCAGTACTTC
cdr3_aa: CASSLQQGFYEQYF
j_call: TRBJ2-7
clone_size: .
d_call: TRBD1
v_call: TRBV6-5

cdr3_nt: TGTGCCAGCAGCCTAGCCGCGGGATCGGCCTACGAGCAGTACTTC
cdr3_aa: CASSLAAGSAYEQYF
j_call: TRBJ2-7
clone_size: .
d_call: .
v_call: TRBV7-2

cdr3_nt: TGTGCCAGCAGTACCGGGGGGGCAGGCACAGATACGCAGTATTTT
cdr3_aa: CASSTGGAGTDTQYF
j_call: TRBJ2-3
clone_size: .
d_call: TRBD2
v_call: TRBV6-5

cdr3_nt: TGTGCCAGCAGCCTTCGCATAAGTGCCGGGACTAGCTCAGATACGCAGTATTTT
cdr3_aa: CASSLRISAGTSSDTQYF
j_call: TRBJ2-3
clone_size: .
d_call: TRBD2
v_call: TRBV11-2

cdr3_nt: TGTGCCAGCAGCCCCATGGAGGGGACTAGCGGGAGTAATGAGCAGTTCTTC
cdr3_aa: CASSPMEGTSGSNEQFF
j_call: TRBJ2-1
clone_size: .
d_call: TRBD2
v_call: TRBV5-8

cdr3_nt: TGTGCCAGCAGCTCCCTAAATGAGCTAGATACGCAGTATTTT
cdr3_aa: CASSSLNELDTQYF
j_call: TRBJ2-3
clone_size: .
d_call: .
v_call: TRBV5-4

cdr3_nt: TGTGCCAGCAGCTTGGGCGAGAATCAGCCCCAGCATTTT
cdr3_aa: CASSLGENQPQHF
j_call: TRBJ1-5
clone_size: .
d_call: .
v_call: TRBV5-4

cdr3_nt: TGTGCCAGCAGCTTAGGCGGGAGCGGCACAGATACGCAGTATTTT
cdr3_aa: CASSLGGSGTDTQYF
j_call: TRBJ2-3
clone_size: .
d_call: TRBD2
v_call: TRBV7-3

cdr3_nt: TGTGCCAGCAGTGGGTCGGGAGGCTTTCTCAATGAGCAGTTCTTC
cdr3_aa: CASSGSGGFLNEQFF
j_call: TRBJ2-1
clone_size: .
d_call: TRBD2
v_call: TRBV6-5

cdr3_nt: TGTGCCACGAAGAGAGCCCCGGGGGGAAACACTGAAGCTTTCTTT
cdr3_aa: CATKRAPGGNTEAFF
j_call: TRBJ1-1
clone_size: .
d_call: .
v_call: TRBV15

cdr3_nt: TGTGCCAGCAGCGCCCTAGCATCAGTCTACAATGAGCAGTTCTTC
cdr3_aa: CASSALASVYNEQFF
j_call: TRBJ2-1
clone_size: .
d_call: .
v_call: TRBV6-5

cdr3_nt: TGTGCCAGCAGCAAGCTAGAGATTGAGCAGTTCTTC
cdr3_aa: CASSKLEIEQFF
j_call: TRBJ2-1
clone_size: .
d_call: .
v_call: TRBV7-9

cdr3_nt: TGTGCCAGCAGCTTCTCCCCGGGGGGGGTCAACACTGAAGCTTTCTTT
cdr3_aa: CASSFSPGGVNTEAFF
j_call: TRBJ1-1
clone_size: .
d_call: .
v_call: TRBV7-6

cdr3_nt: TGTGCCAGCAGTTTATGGGGACTAGCGGGTTGGGCCTACGAGCAGTACTTC
cdr3_aa: CASSLWGLAGWAYEQYF
j_call: TRBJ2-7
clone_size: .
d_call: TRBD2
v_call: TRBV27

cdr3_nt: TGCGCCAGCAGCCAAGGTCGACAGAACTATGGCTACACCTTC
cdr3_aa: CASSQGRQNYGYTF
j_call: TRBJ1-2
clone_size: .
d_call: .
v_call: TRBV4-3

cdr3_nt: TGTGCCAGCAGCTTAGGCACCAGGGTCTACGAGCAGTACTTC
cdr3_aa: CASSLGTRVYEQYF
j_call: TRBJ2-7
clone_size: once
d_call: .
v_call: TRBV7-9

cdr3_nt: TGTGCCAGCAGTTTATCGAGCGGGGAGACTTACAATGAGCAGTTCTTC
cdr3_aa: CASSLSSGETYNEQFF
j_call: TRBJ2-1
clone_size: .
d_call: TRBD2
v_call: TRBV27

cdr3_nt: TGCGCCAGCAGCTTTGGCAGGGGGCGACCTGACTATGGCTACACCTTC
cdr3_aa: CASSFGRGRPDYGYTF
j_call: TRBJ1-2
clone_size: .
d_call: TRBD1
v_call: TRBV5-1

cdr3_nt: TGTGCCATCAGTGAGTCAGGAGGGGTGGCCTATGGCTACACCTTC
cdr3_aa: CAISESGGVAYGYTF
j_call: TRBJ1-2
clone_size: once
d_call: .
v_call: TRBV10-3

cdr3_nt: TGTGCCAGCAGCCGAACACCCGGGACTAGCGGGAGTTGGGAGCAGTACTTC
cdr3_aa: CASSRTPGTSGSWEQYF
j_call: TRBJ2-7
clone_size: .
d_call: TRBD2
v_call: TRBV11-2

cdr3_nt: TGCGCCAGCAGCCCAGGGTACGGCTCTGGGGCCAACGTCCTGACTTTC
cdr3_aa: CASSPGYGSGANVLTF
j_call: TRBJ2-6
clone_size: once
d_call: .
v_call: TRBV4-1

cdr3_nt: TGTGCCAGCAGCCAAGATCTCGGTGGGACAGGGGCAGATACGCAGTATTTT
cdr3_aa: CASSQDLGGTGADTQYF
j_call: TRBJ2-3
clone_size: .
d_call: TRBD1
v_call: TRBV4-2

cdr3_nt: TGCGCCAGCAGCTTGGGGGGCGGGAGCAACGAGCAGTACTTC
cdr3_aa: CASSLGGGSNEQYF
j_call: TRBJ2-7
clone_size: few
d_call: TRBD2
v_call: TRBV5-1

cdr3_nt: TGTGCCAGCAGCCACGGGACTACCACCGGGGAGCTGTTTTTT
cdr3_aa: CASSHGTTTGELFF
j_call: TRBJ2-2
clone_size: .
d_call: TRBD2
v_call: TRBV11-3

cdr3_nt: TGCGCCACCCAAGGGGGCCAGGGGGCAATTGGCGAGCAGTACTTC
cdr3_aa: CATQGGQGAIGEQYF
j_call: TRBJ2-7
clone_size: .
d_call: TRBD1
v_call: TRBV10-1

cdr3_nt: TGTGCTAGTGGTTTGGGAAGGGGTAGTGGAAACACCATATATTTT
cdr3_aa: CASGLGRGSGNTIYF
j_call: TRBJ1-3
clone_size: .
d_call: .
v_call: TRBV12-5

cdr3_nt: TGCGCCAGCAGCCGCATTTCACCGGGACTAGCGGGGAATGAGCAGTTCTTC
cdr3_aa: CASSRISPGLAGNEQFF
j_call: TRBJ2-1
clone_size: .
d_call: TRBD2
v_call: TRBV4-1

cdr3_nt: TGCAGCGTCAACCTCTTCCCGGGACTAGCTTATTCTCGTCTCCCAGATACGCAGTATTTT
cdr3_aa: CSVNLFPGLAYSRLPDTQYF
j_call: TRBJ2-3
clone_size: .
d_call: TRBD2
v_call: TRBV29-1

cdr3_nt: TGCGCCAGCAGCCAAGGGCCTACTAGAGAGCAGTTCTTC
cdr3_aa: CASSQGPTREQFF
j_call: TRBJ2-1
clone_size: .
d_call: .
v_call: TRBV4-1

cdr3_nt: TGTGCCAGCAGCTTACGTGGAGGGGAGTGGGGTGAAGCTTTCTTT
cdr3_aa: CASSLRGGEWGEAFF
j_call: TRBJ1-1
clone_size: .
d_call: .
v_call: TRBV7-6

cdr3_nt: TGTGCCAGCAGCTGGGACAGCTCCACAGATACGCAGTATTTT
cdr3_aa: CASSWDSSTDTQYF
j_call: TRBJ2-3
clone_size: .
d_call: TRBD1
v_call: TRBV5-4

cdr3_nt: TGTGCCAGCAGTTACTCGGTGAGCTACACCGGGGAGCTGTTTTTT
cdr3_aa: CASSYSVSYTGELFF
j_call: TRBJ2-2
clone_size: .
d_call: .
v_call: TRBV6-5

cdr3_nt: TGTGCCAGCAGCTTGACCCTGAGGAACACTGAAGCTTTCTTT
cdr3_aa: CASSLTLRNTEAFF
j_call: TRBJ1-1
clone_size: few
d_call: .
v_call: TRBV5-8

cdr3_nt: TGTGCCAGCTCCTTTAGGGCTAGCGGGAGGGCCGCGGAAGAGACCCAGTACTTC
cdr3_aa: CASSFRASGRAAEETQYF
j_call: TRBJ2-5
clone_size: .
d_call: TRBD2
v_call: TRBV27

cdr3_nt: TGTGCCTGGAGTGTCGAGACAGGGTTGTATCAGCCCCAGCATTTT
cdr3_aa: CAWSVETGLYQPQHF
j_call: TRBJ1-5
clone_size: .
d_call: TRBD1
v_call: TRBV30

cdr3_nt: TGTGCCAGCAGCTCAGGACAGCTTCAAGAGACCCAGTACTTC
cdr3_aa: CASSSGQLQETQYF
j_call: TRBJ2-5
clone_size: .
d_call: .
v_call: TRBV7-8

cdr3_nt: TGTGCCAGAAGCTACACGGACAGGGGGGACTACGAGCAGTACTTC
cdr3_aa: CARSYTDRGDYEQYF
j_call: TRBJ2-7
clone_size: .
d_call: TRBD1
v_call: TRBV5-8

cdr3_nt: TGTGCCAGCAGCTTAGTTTCCCAGGCTCGATACGAGCAGTACTTC
cdr3_aa: CASSLVSQARYEQYF
j_call: TRBJ2-7
clone_size: once
d_call: .
v_call: TRBV11-2

cdr3_nt: TGTGCCAGCAGTCAGCAGGGGAGTAACAATGAGCAGTTCTTC
cdr3_aa: CASSQQGSNNEQFF
j_call: TRBJ2-1
clone_size: .
d_call: .
v_call: TRBV25-1